This TCR beta chain was observed in a study of T-cell memory formation after mild COVID-19. Study-level information: The study found TCR clusters largely donor specific.

Findings and caveats of the study: Contracting clones from day 15 to 85 had balanced CD4/CD8; later expanders favoured CD4+. The SARS-CoV-2 specificity of second-wave clones reaching peak at day 37 remained unverified.

V lost 1 base and J 5 bases, leaving 9 bases between the germline ends. In germline, CDR1 is LNHNV, CDR2 YYDKDF (reference sequence). The CDR3 is 15 residues long. The table lists this clonotype with a few counts. The target antigen is unknown. 5'RACE primed at constant segments yielded TCR alpha and TCR beta cDNA libraries bearing sample barcodes and UMIs. TCRdb re-called the 5' RACE reads through MiXCR, storing one row per CDR3 protein. The sample carries 500,000 to 550,000 distinct CDR3 sequences, over 20% recorded once. The chain employs TRBV15 and TRBJ1-6, with D tentatively TRBD1 (6 bases). Input material: PBMCs or a T cell subset sorted from them (not recorded which). This receptor was taken from an adult woman who had mild COVID-19 (a few samples of this study predate the infection). Cell type and time point are not known. The chain's CDR3 is CATSRGTANNSPLHF. Here the CDR3 DNA reads TGTGCCACCAGCAGAGGGACAGCGAATAATTCACCCCTCCACTTT.